This TCR beta chain was recorded in a study of T cells in Graves' hyperthyroidism and ophthalmopathy. The CDR3 totals 14 residues. The germline CDR1 and CDR2 sequences are SGHAT and FQNNGV. The germline V and J ends were trimmed by 5 bases and 5 bases, with 16 bases remaining between them. This clonotype has at least ten counts. Its cognate antigen is unknown. Ophthalmopathy patients showed a Clinical Activity Score of at least 3, NOSPECS grade of at least 4 and duration under 3 months. Criteria for exclusion of patients were uncontrolled infection, other autoimmune disease, pregnancy or lactation. Based on clinical symptoms, serum thyroxine and TRAb, thyroid ultrasound and orbital computed tomography, diagnoses were reached. Study-level points and caveats: Blood also showed most of the thyroid clonotypes that were expanded above 0.001.

Amplified regions were TCR beta CDR3 sequences from RNA transcripts. RT-PCR in the first round (using the HTBI primer set) targeted the TCR CDR3. MiXCR, applied by TCRdb to the multiplex PCR reads, yields one record per CDR3 protein. The sample shows roughly 530,000 distinct CDR3 sequences, roughly 15% of them seen only once. The chain uses TRBV11-2 and TRBJ2-7; the D call may be TRBD1 or TRBD2 (6 bases each). The receptor's source is a young woman with Graves' ophthalmopathy. The sample consisted of blood. CDR3 coding DNA: TGTGCCAGCAGCCTAGGGGGGCCCCCTGACGAGCAGTACTTC. Translating gives CASSLGGPPDEQYF.